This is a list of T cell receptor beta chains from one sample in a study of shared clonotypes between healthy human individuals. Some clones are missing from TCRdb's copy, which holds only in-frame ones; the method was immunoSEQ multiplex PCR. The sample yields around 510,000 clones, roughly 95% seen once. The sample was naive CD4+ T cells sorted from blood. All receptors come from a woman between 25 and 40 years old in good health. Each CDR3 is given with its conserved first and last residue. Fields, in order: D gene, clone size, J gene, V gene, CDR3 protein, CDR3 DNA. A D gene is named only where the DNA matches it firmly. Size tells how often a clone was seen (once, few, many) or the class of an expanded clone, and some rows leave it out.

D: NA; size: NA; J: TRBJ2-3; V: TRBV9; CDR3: CASPHLGRTDTQYF; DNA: TGTGCCAGCCCTCACCTCGGTCGGACAGATACGCAGTATTTT
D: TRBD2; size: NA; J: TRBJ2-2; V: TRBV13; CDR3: CASSLELAAEPGELFF; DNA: TGTGCCAGCAGCTTAGAACTAGCGGCGGAACCCGGGGAGCTGTTTTTT
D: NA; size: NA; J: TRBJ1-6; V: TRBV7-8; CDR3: CASSLQGRNSPLHF; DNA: TGTGCCAGCAGCTTACAGGGGCGTAATTCACCCCTCCACTTT
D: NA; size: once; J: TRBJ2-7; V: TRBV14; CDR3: CASSRSVSYEQYF; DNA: TGTGCCAGCAGCCGGTCCGTCTCCTACGAGCAGTACTTC
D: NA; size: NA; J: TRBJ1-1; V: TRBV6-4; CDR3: CASTRGLGF; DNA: TGTGCCAGCACCAGAGGGTTGGGCTTT
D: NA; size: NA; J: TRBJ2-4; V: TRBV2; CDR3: CASSQLAKNIQYF; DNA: TGTGCCAGCAGCCAGCTAGCCAAAAACATTCAGTACTTC
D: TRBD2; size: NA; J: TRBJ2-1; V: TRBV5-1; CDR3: CASSIRTSGPPYNEQFF; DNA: TGCGCCAGCAGCATTCGGACTAGCGGGCCCCCCTACAATGAGCAGTTCTTC
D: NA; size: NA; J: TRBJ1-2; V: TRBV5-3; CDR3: CANRHLEGYGYTF; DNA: TGTGCCAACCGACACCTGGAGGGCTATGGCTACACCTTC
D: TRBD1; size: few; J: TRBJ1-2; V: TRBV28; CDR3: CATSGGHNGYTF; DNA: TGTGCCACCTCAGGGGGGCATAATGGCTACACCTTC
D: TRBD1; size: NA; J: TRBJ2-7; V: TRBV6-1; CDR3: CASRETGSSYEQYF; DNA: TGTGCCAGCAGGGAGACAGGGTCATCCTACGAGCAGTACTTC
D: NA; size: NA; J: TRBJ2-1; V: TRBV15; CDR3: CATSRSRGGPEGNEQFF; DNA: TGTGCCACCAGCAGATCCCGAGGGGGGCCGGAGGGGAATGAGCAGTTCTTC
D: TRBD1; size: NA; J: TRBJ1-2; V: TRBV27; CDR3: CASSRPGTGNYGYTF; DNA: TGTGCCAGCAGCCGTCCCGGGACAGGGAACTATGGCTACACCTTC
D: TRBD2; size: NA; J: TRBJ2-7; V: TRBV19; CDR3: CASSISGSGSSYEQYF; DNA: TGTGCCAGTAGTATCTCCGGTAGCGGGAGCTCCTACGAGCAGTACTTC
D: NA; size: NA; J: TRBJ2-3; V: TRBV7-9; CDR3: CASSPKEDTDTQYF; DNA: TGTGCCAGCAGCCCCAAAGAAGACACAGATACGCAGTATTTT
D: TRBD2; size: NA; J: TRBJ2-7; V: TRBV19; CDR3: CASSNWLGQGDLLAGVGEQYF; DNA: TGTGCCAGTAGTAATTGGTTGGGCCAGGGGGATTTGCTAGCGGGAGTAGGCGAGCAGTACTTC
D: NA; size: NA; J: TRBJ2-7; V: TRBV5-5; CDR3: CASSVKGTPSYEQYF; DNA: TGTGCCAGCAGCGTAAAAGGGACACCATCCTACGAGCAGTACTTC
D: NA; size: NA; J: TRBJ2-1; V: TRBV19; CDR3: CASSMDSEQFF; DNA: TGTGCCAGTAGTATGGACTCCGAGCAGTTCTTC
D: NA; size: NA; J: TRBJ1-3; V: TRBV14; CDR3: CASSHPGPGNTIYF; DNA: TGTGCCAGCAGCCATCCTGGCCCGGGAAACACCATATATTTT
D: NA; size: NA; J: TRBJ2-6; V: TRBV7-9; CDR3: CASSLAGANVLTF; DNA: TGTGCCAGCAGCTTAGCTGGGGCCAACGTCCTGACTTTC
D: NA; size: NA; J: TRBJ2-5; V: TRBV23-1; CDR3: CASSHWAGGQDVVETQYF; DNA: TGCGCCAGCAGTCATTGGGCTGGGGGCCAAGACGTCGTAGAGACCCAGTACTTC
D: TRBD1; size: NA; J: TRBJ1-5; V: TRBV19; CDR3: CASSSGTGGFQPQHF; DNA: TGTGCCAGTAGTTCCGGGACAGGGGGCTTCCAGCCCCAGCATTTT
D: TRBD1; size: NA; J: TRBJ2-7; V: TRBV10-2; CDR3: CASRFTGVEQYF; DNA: TGCGCCAGCAGATTCACAGGGGTCGAGCAGTACTTC
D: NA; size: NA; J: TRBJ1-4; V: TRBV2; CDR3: CASRQASTNEKLFF; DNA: TGTGCCAGCAGACAGGCGTCAACTAATGAAAAACTGTTTTTT
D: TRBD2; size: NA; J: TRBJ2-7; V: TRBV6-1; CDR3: CAAWAASGGSYEQYF; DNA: TGTGCCGCGTGGGCGGCTAGCGGGGGGTCCTACGAGCAGTACTTC
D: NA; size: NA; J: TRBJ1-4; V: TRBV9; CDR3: CASSPRDRNEKLFF; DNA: TGTGCCAGCAGCCCGAGGGACCGAAATGAAAAACTGTTTTTT
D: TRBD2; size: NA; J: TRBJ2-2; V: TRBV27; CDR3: CASSPRPLAGLYDGELFF; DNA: TGTGCCAGCAGTCCCCGACCACTAGCGGGCCTATATGACGGGGAGCTGTTTTTT